These 7 T cell receptor beta chains were all obtained from the same sample, sequenced in a study of T cells in tuberculosis (dated by TCRdb to the late 2010s). The library came from the immunoSEQ multiplex PCR assay. This immuneACCESS table, as held by TCRdb, lists in-frame sequences with V and J called but not all clones. Of the missing ones, under half trace to an unresolved V gene in checked studies; the others have no known cause. This sample gives about 50,000 clones in total; roughly 96% of them show up just once. The top ten hold 1.4% to 1.5% of the sample. Read against the paper, the sample's time point label means: new active TB diagnosis, blood taken before or within 7 days of starting treatment. Material: PBMCs, obtained at tuberculosis diagnosis. Source of these receptors: an adult with tuberculosis.

The chain joins TRBV7-9 to TRBJ1-4, with a possible D match to TRBD1 (6 bases). CDR3 length: 14 amino acids. Germline-derived CDR1 and CDR2 are SEHNR and FQNEAQ (reference sequence). V dropped 4 bases and J dropped 6 bases, with 12 bases sitting between them. The CDR3 loop reads CASSYTGSYEKLFF. DNA of the CDR3: TGTGCCAGCAGCTACACAGGGTCTTATGAAAAACTGTTTTTT.

This clone was counted between two and nine times. The V and J genes are TRBV12-2 and TRBJ1-1; TRBD1, the D gene given by the table, was not confirmed from the DNA. TRBV12-2 has pseudogene status. The CDR3 is 16 amino acids. The CDR3 DNA reads TGTGCAAGTCGCTTAGACCCGCAGGGGGCGCGAACTGAAGCTTTCTTT. Protein sequence: CASRLDPQGARTEAFF.

The V gene is TRBV4-3, the J gene TRBJ2-3; the D gene is possibly TRBD2 (5 bases). The CDR3 extends over 15 amino acids. Germline CDR1 reads LGHNA; CDR2 reads YSLEER. Trimming took off 4 bases at V and 2 bases at J, with 13 bases between the two ends. Written as DNA, the CDR3 is TGCGCCAGCAGCCCTAGCTGGATTATCACAGATACGCAGTATTTT. As protein: CASSPSWIITDTQYF.

V and J are TRBV27 and TRBJ1-1, with D possibly TRBD1 on 6 matching bases. CDR3 length: 13 residues. CDR1 is MNHEY, CDR2 SMNVEV, per germline (reference sequence). V lost 3 bases, J lost 7 bases, and 12 bases lay in between. In DNA form, the CDR3 reads TGTGCCAGCAGTTTCGGGGGGCGAGGTGAAGCTTTCTTT. Its translation is CASSFGGRGEAFF.

Here the CDR3 DNA reads TGTGCCATCAGTGAGTCGGGGACAGGGCGCAACACTGAAGCTTTCTTT. Translated: CAISESGTGRNTEAFF. V and J are TRBV10-3 and TRBJ1-1, with 9 bases that match TRBD1. V shed 0 bases and J 2 bases; nucleotides not matched to a gene: 4. Germline V lookup: CDR1 ENHRY, CDR2 SYGVKD. This CDR3 spans 16 amino acids.

This rearrangement joins TRBV7-2 to TRBJ2-2, with 8 bases identical to TRBD2. Losses at the gene ends were 0 bases for V and 5 bases for J; bases not matched to a gene: 8. This CDR3 region has 17 residues. Germline V CDR1 and CDR2: SGHTA, FQGNSA. In DNA form, the CDR3 reads TGTGCCAGCAGCTTAGCACGGGGCGGGAGGTTAACCGGGGAGCTGTTTTTT. Translated, it gives CASSLARGGRLTGELFF.

This chain uses TRBV29-1 with TRBJ1-2; 7 bases map to TRBD1. The CDR3 runs to 13 residues. V gave up 4 bases and J gave up 7 bases; unmatched junction bases: 9. Per germline, CDR1 SQVTM and CDR2 ANQGSEA. CDR3 sequence reads: CSVAGQWEVGYTF. The CDR3 DNA is TGCAGCGTTGCGGGACAGTGGGAGGTTGGCTACACCTTC.